Listed below are T cell receptor beta chains from one sample, sequenced in a study of T cell responses to AZD1222 COVID-19 vaccine. TCRdb's table, derived via immunoSEQ multiplex PCR, lists solely in-frame clones and lacks some. Among fewer than 150,000 clones listed, about 82% were seen once. This sample comprised peripheral blood, obtained 28 days after the second AZD1222 dose. These receptors were collected from an adult who received the AZD1222 COVID-19 vaccine. CDR3s include the opening cysteine and the closing phenylalanine or tryptophan. The D gene is left open where the match is weak. A clone size is listed for some rows: how often the clone was seen (once, few, many), or a class if it is expanded.

size	V	J	D	CDR3	DNA
-	TRBV5-8	TRBJ2-5	-	CASSLDGTQETQYF	TGTGCCAGCAGCTTGGACGGGACACAAGAGACCCAGTACTTC
-	TRBV5-6	TRBJ1-1	-	CASSLKLGGTEAFF	TGTGCCAGCAGCTTGAAGCTTGGGGGCACTGAAGCTTTCTTT
-	TRBV10-3	TRBJ2-1	TRBD2	CAISGGLAGEHEQFF	TGTGCCATCAGTGGAGGACTAGCGGGAGAGCATGAGCAGTTCTTC
-	TRBV27	TRBJ2-7	-	CASSLRGSGAYEQYF	TGTGCCAGCAGCCTAAGGGGGTCGGGGGCCTACGAGCAGTACTTC
-	TRBV7-9	TRBJ2-7	TRBD2	CASSLGTSGTYEQYF	TGTGCCAGCAGCTTAGGCACTAGCGGCACCTACGAGCAGTACTTC
-	TRBV4-1	TRBJ2-7	TRBD2	CASSLLYGASGPTYEQYF	TGCGCCAGCAGCCTACTCTATGGGGCTAGCGGGCCCACCTACGAGCAGTACTTC
few	TRBV7-8	TRBJ2-3	TRBD1	CASSLVDRADTQYF	TGTGCCAGCAGCTTAGTGGACAGGGCAGATACGCAGTATTTT
-	TRBV7-7	TRBJ2-7	TRBD1	CASSLNRGPSYEQYF	TGTGCCAGCAGCTTAAATAGGGGGCCTTCCTACGAGCAGTACTTC
-	TRBV18	TRBJ2-3	TRBD2	CASSRPSGNTDTQYF	TGTGCCAGCTCACGACCTAGCGGAAACACAGATACGCAGTATTTT
-	TRBV2	TRBJ2-5	-	CASGGHVQETQYF	TGTGCCAGCGGGGGACACGTCCAAGAGACCCAGTACTTC
-	TRBV7-2	TRBJ2-3	TRBD1	CASSGTGGRGDTQYF	TGTGCCAGCAGCGGCACAGGGGGTCGGGGAGATACGCAGTATTTT
once	TRBV25-1	TRBJ1-3	-	CASSEIDSLSGNTIYF	TGTGCCAGCAGTGAGATAGACAGCCTCTCTGGAAACACCATATATTTT
-	TRBV10-1	TRBJ2-2	TRBD1	CASSDWTGFDTGELFF	TGCGCCAGCAGTGACTGGACAGGGTTTGACACCGGGGAGCTGTTTTTT
-	TRBV5-6	TRBJ1-1	-	CASTNAGWGTEAFF	TGTGCCAGCACCAATGCGGGGTGGGGCACTGAAGCTTTCTTT
-	TRBV6-5	TRBJ1-5	-	CASSLYTNQPQHF	TGTGCCAGCAGTCTATATACAAATCAGCCCCAGCATTTT